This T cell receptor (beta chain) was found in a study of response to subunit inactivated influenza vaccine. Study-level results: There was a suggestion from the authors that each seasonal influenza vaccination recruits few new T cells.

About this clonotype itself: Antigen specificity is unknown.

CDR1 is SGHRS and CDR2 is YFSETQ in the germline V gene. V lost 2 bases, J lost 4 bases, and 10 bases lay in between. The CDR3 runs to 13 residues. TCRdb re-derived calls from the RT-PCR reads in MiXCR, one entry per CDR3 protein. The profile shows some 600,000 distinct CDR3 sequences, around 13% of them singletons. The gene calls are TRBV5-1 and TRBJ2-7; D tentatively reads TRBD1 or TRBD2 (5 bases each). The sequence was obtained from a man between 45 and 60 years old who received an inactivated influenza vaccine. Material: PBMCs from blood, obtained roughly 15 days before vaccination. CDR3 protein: CASSFGGEYEQYF. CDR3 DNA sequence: TGCGCCAGCAGCTTTGGGGGAGAGTACGAGCAGTACTTC.